This T cell receptor (beta chain) was identified during a study of graft-versus-host responses after intestinal transplantation. Profiling relied on immunoSEQ multiplex PCR, and the TCRdb table lists in-frame clones only, not all of them. The top ten hold 2% of the sample, which has some 88,000 clones, approximately 94% seen once. The germline V gene encodes CDR1 LGHNA and CDR2 YSLEER. CDR3 length: 13 amino acids. V shed 1 base and J 12 bases; nucleotides not matched to a gene: 5. Note on this clone: Its antigen remains unknown.

The material was unstimulated CD8+ T cells sorted from spleen or lymph node cells, obtained before intestinal transplant. V usage is TRBV4-3 and J usage is TRBJ1-2; TRBD1 matches 10 bases. The TCR originated in a human donor who received an intestinal transplant. CDR3 sequence reads: CASSQGQGAHHTF. CDR3 bases: TGCGCCAGCAGCCAAGGACAGGGGGCCCACCACACCTTC.